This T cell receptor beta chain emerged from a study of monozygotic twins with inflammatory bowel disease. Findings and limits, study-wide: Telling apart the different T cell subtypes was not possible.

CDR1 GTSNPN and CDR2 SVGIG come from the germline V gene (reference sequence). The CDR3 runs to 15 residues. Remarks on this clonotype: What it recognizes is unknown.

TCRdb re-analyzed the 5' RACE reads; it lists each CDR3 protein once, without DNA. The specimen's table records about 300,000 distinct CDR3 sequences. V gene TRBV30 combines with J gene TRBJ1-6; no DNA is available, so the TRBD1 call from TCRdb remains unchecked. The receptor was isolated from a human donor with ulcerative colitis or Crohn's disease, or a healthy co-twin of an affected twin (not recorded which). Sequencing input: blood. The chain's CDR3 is CAWNHRGLGNSPLHF.